A single TCR beta chain is shown here with its context. It has no known antigen specificity. No qualities accompany the bases; no much larger clone lies one base away. Library method: the immunoSEQ multiplex PCR assay. The multiplex PCR relied on a mix of 60 forward primers for TCR Vbeta segments and 13 reverse primers for TCR Jbeta segments. The CDR3 region of rearranged TCR beta genes was amplified from genomic DNA with a multiplex PCR assay. The Illumina HiSeq System was used to sequence the amplified TCR beta libraries as 87-base-pair reads. The authors processed their data as follows. In a later analysis, 80 million or so unique TCR beta chains were counted across the 500 to 850 repertoires, and about 10 million of these chains were shared by at least two donors. A nearest-neighbor algorithm error-corrected the raw reads and collapsed the reads into unique sequences, merging closely related sequences to remove PCR and sequencing errors. To assign V, D and J gene segments, CDR3 sequences were aligned to IMGT reference sequences. For a sequence to be retained, a match of at least six nucleotides to both a V gene segment and a J gene segment was required. Rearrangements were classified as productive when the CDR3 lacked stop codons and remained in frame with V and J, and all other rearrangements were classified as non-productive. CDR3 was defined according to IMGT convention as the region running from the second conserved V-encoded cysteine to the conserved J-encoded phenylalanine. In an earlier analysis of 587 of the donors, sequences lacking an unambiguous match to a single V gene segment were excluded. In an earlier analysis of 587 of the donors, V segments were called functional above 56.7% productive rearrangements and were called segregating when the between-donor standard deviation exceeded 5%. A statistical classification framework was developed to diagnose cytomegalovirus status using the catalog of TCR beta chain sequences. V and J gene assignment, in a later analysis, came from comparing TCR nucleotide sequences with IMGT/GENE-DB human TR gene sequences. The TCRdist pipeline was used in a later analysis to assign CDR3 sequences and most-parsimonious VDJ recombination scenarios. In a later analysis, every TCR beta chain was defined by the combination of its CDR3 amino acid sequence and its V-gene family, and reads without a unique V-gene family were dropped. In a later analysis, several hundred highly shared, low-generation-probability nucleotide sequences were removed to address suspected cross-contamination and a sequencing artifact. In a later analysis, a clonal expansion index for each public chain was calculated from normalized within-repertoire ranks of inferred template counts. Generation probabilities in a later analysis came from a VDJ recombination model fitted to out-of-frame rearrangements, and those results were checked against IGoR. In a later analysis, hypergeometric tests were used to score TCR-TCR, TCR-HLA and TCR-CMV co-occurrence, with a repertoire-size bias correction applied to TCR pairs. False discovery rates were estimated in a later analysis by permuting HLA or CMV assignments 20 times. A later analysis grouped co-occurring TCRs with DBSCAN, adding TCRdist sequence similarity when clustering within HLA-allele-positive subsets. For co-occurrence clustering, repertoires with fewer than 30,000 or more than 120,000 public chains were excluded, along with roughly 5 repertoires with anomalous nucleotide sharing. TCRdb holds this immuneACCESS table with in-frame rearrangements only. Some clones are missing; in checked studies, unresolved V genes explain under half, and the rest has no known cause. That table gives V, J and clone size, and the DNA gave D and trimming. The sample table holds 85,000 to 120,000 clones, of which roughly 75% were seen once. Together, the top ten hold roughly 2.5% of the sample.

The cohort was made up of approximately 700 healthy bone marrow donors. At the time of sampling, every cohort member was nominally healthy, though immune exposures that went unrecorded were likely present. The donor tested CMV seronegative and was one of the 352 seronegative cohort members. A peripheral blood sample was provided by each donor, and peripheral blood mononuclear cells were used for TCR beta sequencing. Genomic DNA was extracted from the blood cell samples with the Qiagen DNeasy Blood Extraction Kit. This sample was taken from a study of cytomegalovirus exposure and HLA in healthy donors listed by TCRdb under 2017. General notes on the study: According to an earlier analysis of 587 of the donors, about 170 million T cells yielded 90 million to 140 million unique TCR beta sequences and about 300 Gb of sequence data. High-throughput TCR immunosequencing, statistical association of individual TCRs with disease status, and machine learning were combined to predict cytomegalovirus infection status. An earlier analysis of roughly 580 of the donors used high-throughput TCR beta sequencing to judge whether each TCR beta V gene segment behaved as functional or pseudogenic. Of the roughly 400 genotyped donors, approximately 80% fell in the genetic ancestry cluster associated with self-reported Caucasian donors. Rather than drawing on any new phenotypic data, the later analysis identified candidate immune exposures from TCR beta sequences and the way those sequences occurred across donors. An early release that covered roughly 600 HLA-typed donors contained about 300 gigabases of sequencing data and approximately 85 million unique TCR sequences. The study used immunosequencing to profile the T cell repertoires of 670 or so subjects and linked those repertoires to cytomegalovirus serostatus. Both class I and class II loci were covered by HLA typing, at four-digit resolution. A later analysis re-analyzed previously published TCR beta repertoires from 600 to 850 donors and added high-resolution HLA genotyping to study TCR occurrence patterns. Roughly 5 DR-DQ haplotypes were treated as single units for association and clustering because of strong linkage in the cohort. Donor age, sex, ethnicity and CMV serostatus were collected together with the repertoire data. Besides the first cohort of under 700 subjects, a separate validation cohort made up of about 120 different subjects was used. The study aimed to test whether cataloging public T cell receptors could reveal signatures of past pathogen exposure. Among a few hundred genotyped donors of the cohort, an average of 235,054 unique TCR beta nucleotide sequences were sequenced per donor, roughly 20% of them non-productive. Genome-wide SNP genotypes for about 60% of the 666 donors were used in a later genetic analysis, which treated that subset as a discovery cohort. The number of typed donors differed by locus: about 620-640 for A, B, C, DRB1 and DQB1; approximately 530 for DQA1; 606 for DPA1; and around 490 for DPB1. All discovery cohort repertoires had been generated using a single sequencing platform.

Study-wide conclusions, independent of this receptor: Immune exposure information for the cohort was limited to CMV serostatus. Sequencing depth was assumed to be roughly uniform across donors in the presence/absence analyses, though that assumption may not hold. A few of the identified cytomegalovirus-associated TCR beta chains were confirmed in vitro to be specific for cytomegalovirus antigens. Cytomegalovirus status was reported to be diagnosed by the classifier with high specificity and sensitivity in both the original and validation cohorts. A further reported finding was that TCR beta sequences accurately predicted the HLA-A and HLA-B alleles for most subjects in the first cohort. Specific HLA alleles were associated with 15,000 to 20,000 TCR beta sequences at a false discovery rate of 0.05 in a later analysis. A later analysis found that HLA-associated TCR beta chains were more clonally expanded and had lower generation probabilities than equally common non-associated chains. Correlated functional status among segregating V segments might be attributable to linkage disequilibrium, but an unknown experimental factor could not be ruled out. V-gene and J-gene trimming of TCR beta chains was associated with a missense DCLRE1C variant in a later genetic analysis, and the association was replicated in an independent cohort. Assigning TCR associations to individual alleles was difficult when HLA alleles, especially DR and DQ, strongly co-occurred. Because counts were too low, approximately 15 rarely observed V segments, including chromosome 9 orphons, were excluded from the earlier analysis of some 590 of the donors. A later genetic analysis reported fewer N-insertions in productive TCRs among donors in an Asian-associated ancestry cluster than the roughly 690-donor mean. The 87-base-pair reads could not distinguish some IMGT-functional V segments, including TRBV6-2 and TRBV6-3, so those segments were excluded. Across donors, most TCR sequences were observed very rarely, whereas some public TCRs were present in many individuals. Broadly in line with IMGT annotations, most TCR beta V segments showed up in productive rearrangements about 87% or about 30% of the time in an earlier analysis of approximately 640 of the donors. Several of the top co-occurrence clusters appeared to be linked to parvovirus B19, influenza, CMV and Epstein-Barr virus, according to a later analysis. The cohort was sequenced for TCR beta chains only, and without alpha or paired-chain data the features that could be detected were limited. A group of highly shared sequence variants was considered likely to be a technical artifact of the sequencing pipeline. It was suggested by the authors that the approach could potentially be generalized to other disease states and immunological phenotypes. Because HLA typing was unavailable for some donors at each locus, only the typed subset was used in association tests. The study gave a list of about 160 TCR beta chains associated with cytomegalovirus. Most CMV-associated TCR beta chains appeared to be HLA-restricted in a later analysis, and the HLA associations seemed to be driven largely by CMV exposure. In a later analysis, the rate of TCR association differed among HLA loci, with DRB1 alleles having the most associated TCRs and HLA-C alleles having the fewest.

The junction shows trimming of 0 bases on V and 0 bases on J, plus 7 bases between the germline ends. Taken from cysteine to phenylalanine, the CDR3 has 16 residues. The sequence is cut down to CDR3 DNA, 48 bases in frame from base 1. According to the germline V gene (reference sequence), CDR1 reads SGHNT and CDR2 reads YYREEE. The sequencing input was PBMCs. The chain couples TRBV5-4 to TRBJ2-6; TRBD2 is a weak D gene call, 5 bases matching. The source of this sequence is a man aged 40-50 years in good health and CMV-seronegative. The nucleotide sequence reads as follows: TGTGCCAGCAGCTTGGACCGGGACTCTGGGGCCAACGTCCTGACTTTC. It specifies CASSLDRDSGANVLTF.